A selection of T cell receptor beta chains follows, all from one sample in a study of OX40 agonist ivuxolimab in advanced cancers. Clones were sequenced by immunoSEQ multiplex PCR, and TCRdb holds only the in-frame ones, with some missing. The sample includes roughly 73,000 clones, around 88% of them seen just once. The sample in question was CD4+ or CD8+ T cells sorted from blood, obtained in a trial of the OX40 agonist ivuxolimab. The receptors originated from an adult with an advanced solid tumor such as melanoma, head and neck, liver or kidney cancer. Each CDR3 is given without its conserved first and last residue.

v_gene,j_gene,CDR3aa
TRBV18,TRBJ1-1,ASSLTGENTEAF
TRBV19,TRBJ2-2,ASSQTFTGELF
TRBV9,TRBJ2-2,ASSVVPAGGTGELF
TRBV7-9,TRBJ2-5,ASRPGLAGSQETQY
TRBV5-1,TRBJ2-5,ASTWTSGSFETQY
TRBV7-2,TRBJ1-6,ASSLVAGRTSPLH
TRBV29-1,TRBJ2-1,SATTGGAGNEQF
TRBV30,TRBJ1-6,AWSPGGSNSPLH
TRBV4-1,TRBJ2-5,ASSLTGTTKGETQY
TRBV4-2,TRBJ2-3,ASSRTSGTDTQY
TRBV6-5,TRBJ1-5,ASSAWGLNQPQH
TRBV9,TRBJ2-5,ASSPWKGPQETQY
TRBV20-1,TRBJ2-7,SARPAYEQY
TRBV4-2,TRBJ2-3,ASSLKRGGRGTDTQY
TRBV10-3,TRBJ1-5,AITQGEDQPQH
TRBV7-2,TRBJ1-2,ASSLDFIQGQEGYT
TRBV28,TRBJ2-7,ASSLPGAMGEQY
TRBV10-3,TRBJ1-2,AIVGQGSNGYT
TRBV7-2,TRBJ2-3,ASSFYTDTQY
TRBV6-4,TRBJ1-4,ASSGRDRFSTNEKLF
TRBV5-6,TRBJ1-2,ASSLGQGNYGYT
TRBV5-4,TRBJ2-2,ASSLSGELF
TRBV14,TRBJ2-2,ASSRQGAGTGELF
TRBV6-4,TRBJ2-3,ASRDSGGATDTQY